These T cell receptor beta chains were read from a single sample in a study of regulatory T cells in long-lasting Graves disease. In TCRdb, the multiplex PCR reads were re-called with MiXCR into one record per CDR3 protein. The table has hundreds of thousands of distinct CDR3 sequences, about 16% seen once. Another study also made use of these data, one on T cells in Graves' hyperthyroidism and ophthalmopathy.

The starting material was peripheral blood mononuclear cells (PBMCs), obtained at new diagnosis, from a patient treated with antithyroid drugs. Receptor source: a man younger than 35 with Graves disease. The CDR3 runs from the conserved cysteine through the conserved F or W. The D gene is left open where the match is weak. A clone size is listed for some rows: how often the clone was seen (once, few, many), or a class if it is expanded.

j_call	v_call	d_call	clone_size	cdr3_aa	cdr3_nt
TRBJ2-3	TRBV27	NA	few	CASSLLVGGARIDTQYF	TGTGCCAGCAGTTTGTTGGTAGGGGGGGCGAGGATAGATACGCAGTATTTT
TRBJ1-2	TRBV6-1	NA	many	CASSESSRLGYTF	TGTGCCAGCAGTGAATCGTCCCGCTTGGGCTACACCTTC
TRBJ2-5	TRBV24-1	NA	many	CATSDSGRGETQYF	TGTGCCACCAGTGATTCCGGCCGGGGAGAGACCCAGTACTTC
TRBJ2-3	TRBV11-2	NA	many	CASSLDSSADTQYF	TGTGCCAGCAGCTTAGATTCTAGCGCGGATACGCAGTATTTT
TRBJ1-5	TRBV7-8	NA	many	CASSNQAGRQPQHF	TGTGCCAGCAGCAACCAAGCAGGGCGGCAGCCCCAGCATTTT
TRBJ1-1	TRBV10-3	NA	few	CAIRTGTAGNGGTEAFF	TGTGCCATCAGAACCGGGACGGCCGGTAATGGGGGCACTGAAGCTTTCTTT
TRBJ2-2	TRBV20-1	NA	few	CSAPQATDYTGELFF	TGCAGTGCCCCCCAGGCTACAGACTACACCGGGGAGCTGTTTTTT
TRBJ1-6	TRBV18	NA	NA	CASSPRTGDNSPLHF	TGTGCCAGCTCACCACGAACGGGAGATAATTCACCCCTCCACTTT
TRBJ2-1	TRBV27	NA	many	CASSLGTQPYNEQFF	TGTGCCAGCAGTTTAGGGACACAACCCTACAATGAGCAGTTCTTC
TRBJ2-1	TRBV9	TRBD2	few	CASSRGREGPNEQFF	TGTGCCAGCAGCCGTGGGAGGGAGGGCCCCAATGAGCAGTTCTTC
TRBJ2-7	TRBV7-6	NA	many	CASSLAGFEQYF	TGTGCCAGCAGCTTAGCGGGGTTCGAGCAGTACTTC
TRBJ1-5	TRBV4-1	NA	NA	CASSFRSSGAGQPQHF	TGCGCCAGCAGCTTCCGAAGCTCGGGGGCCGGTCAGCCCCAGCATTTT
TRBJ2-7	TRBV11-2	TRBD2	many	CASSFLTSGSEQYF	TGTGCCAGCAGCTTTCTGACTAGCGGGAGCGAGCAGTACTTC
TRBJ2-1	TRBV3-1	TRBD2	many	CASSHEGLVGYNEQFF	TGTGCCAGCAGCCATGAGGGACTAGTCGGTTACAATGAGCAGTTCTTC
TRBJ1-1	TRBV20-1	NA	many	CSANTGRNTEAFF	TGCAGTGCTAACACCGGACGGAACACTGAAGCTTTCTTT
TRBJ2-2	TRBV5-1	TRBD1	many	CASSTGQYTGELFF	TGCGCCAGCAGCACGGGACAGTACACCGGGGAGCTGTTTTTT
TRBJ1-1	TRBV3-1	NA	many	CASSQATRAEAFF	TGTGCCAGCAGCCAAGCTACAAGGGCTGAAGCTTTCTTT
TRBJ2-7	TRBV28	TRBD2	many	CASSYSTGTRFYEQYF	TGTGCCAGCAGCTACTCAACCGGGACTAGATTCTACGAGCAGTACTTC
TRBJ1-1	TRBV3-1	NA	NA	CASSQPLVRGGTEAFF	TGTGCCAGCAGCCAACCCCTTGTGAGGGGAGGGACTGAAGCTTTCTTT
TRBJ2-7	TRBV5-1	TRBD1	many	CASSPDRGPYEQYF	TGTGCCAGCAGCCCCGACAGGGGGCCCTACGAGCAGTACTTC
TRBJ2-7	TRBV7-8	NA	NA	CASSLVGGQEQYF	TGTGCCAGCAGCTTAGTGGGGGGGCAAGAGCAGTACTTC
TRBJ1-2	TRBV27	NA	many	CASAAQGGNTGYTF	TGTGCCAGCGCCGCCCAAGGGGGGAACACGGGCTACACCTTC
TRBJ2-3	TRBV15	NA	NA	CATSRDWKRGNTQYF	TGTGCCACCAGCAGAGATTGGAAAAGGGGTAATACGCAGTATTTT
TRBJ1-2	TRBV20-1	TRBD1	NA	CSATDRDHYGYTF	TGCAGTGCAACGGACAGGGACCACTATGGCTACACCTTC
TRBJ1-1	TRBV5-1	TRBD1	many	CASSLELAGQRFTEAFF	TGCGCCAGCAGCTTGGAATTGGCGGGACAGAGATTCACTGAAGCTTTCTTT
TRBJ2-5	TRBV20-1	NA	many	CSASVVRLQETQYF	TGCAGTGCTAGTGTGGTTCGCCTACAAGAGACCCAGTACTTC
TRBJ1-1	TRBV30	NA	NA	CAWSETAEAFF	TGTGCCTGGAGTGAGACAGCTGAAGCTTTCTTT
TRBJ2-1	TRBV11-1	TRBD1	many	CASSLGAGGAYNEQFF	TGTGCCAGCAGCTTGGGAGCAGGGGGTGCCTACAATGAGCAGTTCTTC
TRBJ2-3	TRBV19	NA	NA	CASKSGSTDTQYF	TGTGCCAGTAAAAGCGGGAGCACAGATACGCAGTATTTT
TRBJ2-5	TRBV28	TRBD2	many	CASTLGLAETQYF	TGTGCCAGCACCTTGGGACTAGCTGAGACCCAGTACTTC
TRBJ2-7	TRBV7-9	NA	many	CASSSSGQKASYEQYF	TGTGCCAGCAGCTCCTCCGGGCAGAAAGCTTCCTACGAGCAGTACTTC
TRBJ1-6	TRBV7-2	TRBD1	NA	CASSLGYTKQGALKGNSPLHF	TGTGCCAGCAGCTTAGGATATACAAAACAGGGGGCGCTTAAGGGGAATTCACCCCTCCACTTT
TRBJ2-2	TRBV7-9	TRBD1	few	CASSQGQGVTGELFF	TGTGCCAGCAGCCAGGGACAGGGCGTCACCGGGGAGCTGTTTTTT